This T cell receptor beta chain was sequenced in a study of cytomegalovirus exposure and HLA in healthy donors. It was with 60 Vbeta and 13 Jbeta primers that the PCR ran. Method: immunoSEQ multiplex PCR; TCRdb's copy keeps in-frame clones and lacks some. The top ten clones hold 2% to 2.5% of a sample with roughly 150,000 clones, roughly 80% of them seen once. Germline CDR1 is GTSNPN and CDR2 is SVGIG (reference sequence). The germline V and J ends were trimmed by 0 bases and 15 bases, with 12 bases remaining between them. The CDR3 length is 11 residues. Whereas donors were nominally healthy upon sampling, unrecorded immune exposures were probable.

The origin of this receptor is a male donor in good health and CMV-seronegative. The chain links TRBV30 to TRBJ2-1; D is perhaps TRBD1 (5 bases). Sequencing was done on a sample of PBMCs. CDR3 sequence (DNA): TGTGCCTGGAGTGTCCAGGGTAGAGCGTTCTTC. Residues: CAWSVQGRAFF.